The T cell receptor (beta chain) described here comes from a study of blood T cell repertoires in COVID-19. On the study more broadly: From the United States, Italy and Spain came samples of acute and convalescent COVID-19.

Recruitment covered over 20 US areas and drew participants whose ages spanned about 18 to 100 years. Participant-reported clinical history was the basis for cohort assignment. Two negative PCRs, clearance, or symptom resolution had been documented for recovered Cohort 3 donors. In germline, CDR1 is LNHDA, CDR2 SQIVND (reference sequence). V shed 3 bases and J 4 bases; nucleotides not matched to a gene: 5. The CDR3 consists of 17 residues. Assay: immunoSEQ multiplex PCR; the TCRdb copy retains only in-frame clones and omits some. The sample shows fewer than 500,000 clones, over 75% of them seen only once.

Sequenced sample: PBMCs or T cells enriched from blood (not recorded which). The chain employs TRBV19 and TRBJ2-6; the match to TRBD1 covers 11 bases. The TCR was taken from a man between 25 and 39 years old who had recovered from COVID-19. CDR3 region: CASSIRDRGFGANVLTF. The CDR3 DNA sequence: TGTGCCAGTAGTATCCGGGACAGGGGGTTCGGGGCCAACGTCCTGACTTTC.